The 11 T cell receptor beta chains below all came from one sample that was sequenced in a study of vaccination and CD4 T cells after COVID-19. Treatment indicated: roughly 11-day PBMC culture with coronavirus spike peptide pools or control peptides (ViraFEST assay). Cultured CD4+ T cells had their DNA profiled by the Oncomine TCR Beta short-read assay. Each CDR3 protein gets one entry after TCRdb re-called the PCR reads with MiXCR. The sample includes some 12,000 distinct CDR3 sequences, 22% of them seen just once. Antigens of these TCRs are unknown. The sample here was CD4+ T cells from blood, cultured in vitro, taken after SARS-CoV-2 vaccination. The receptor source for this set is a human donor who had recovered from COVID-19.

This chain connects TRBV30 to TRBJ1-2; tentatively, D is TRBD1 (5 bases). The V end lost 2 bases, the J end lost 8 bases, and 15 bases lay between the germline ends. This CDR3 is built from 13 residues. CDR1 and CDR2 (germline): GTSNPN, SVGIG (reference sequence). The CDR3 loop is CAWSSVKGQGYTF. The DNA of the CDR3 is TGTGCCTGGAGTTCGGTAAAGGGGCAAGGCTACACCTTC. Supplemented by reference TRBV30 and TRBJ1-2, the full variable domain reads SQTIHQWPATLVQPVGSPLSLECTVEGTSNPNLYWYRQAAGRGLQLLFYSVGIGQISSEVPQNLSASRPQDRQFILSSKKLLLSDSGFYLCAWSSVKGQGYTFGSGTRLTVV.

The rearrangement joins TRBV19 to TRBJ2-7; 7 bases match TRBD1. There are 15 residues in the CDR3. V was clipped by 5 bases and J by 2 bases; unmatched bases: 9. The germline V gene encodes CDR1 LNHDA and CDR2 SQIVND (reference sequence). CDR3 region: CASSLIWDSPYEQYF. The CDR3 coding sequence is TGTGCCAGTAGTTTAATTTGGGACAGCCCCTACGAGCAGTACTTC.

The J gene is TRBJ1-1, the V gene TRBV11-2; 7 bases fit TRBD1. Germline CDR1 and CDR2: SGHAT and FQNNGV. The CDR3 totals 15 residues. Trimming took 5 bases from V and 2 from J; bases not matched to a gene: 8. DNA of the CDR3: TGTGCCAGCAGCCCCCCCGGGACAGTCAACACTGAAGCTTTCTTT. Protein: CASSPPGTVNTEAFF. Drawing the rest from reference TRBV11-2 and TRBJ1-1, the complete variable domain is EAGVAQSPRYKIIEKRQSVAFWCNPISGHATLYWYQQILGQGPKLLIQFQNNGVVDDSQLPKDRFSAERLKGVDSTLKIQPAKLEDSAVYLCASSPPGTVNTEAFFGQGTRLTVV.

In this sample, this clonotype turned up a few times. J is TRBJ2-7 and V is TRBV7-2; 7 positions match TRBD1. Germline CDR1 is SGHTA and CDR2 is FQGNSA. J was trimmed by 4 bases and V by 4 bases; bases with no gene match: 7. The CDR3 runs to 14 residues. The chain's CDR3 is CASSSRQGKYEQYF. CDR3 DNA sequence: TGTGCCAGCAGCTCCAGACAGGGTAAATACGAGCAGTACTTC. The full variable domain, in which reference TRBV7-2 and TRBJ2-7 provide the parts outside the CDR3, is GAGVSQSPSNKVTEKGKDVELRCDPISGHTALYWYRQSLGQGLEFLIYFQGNSAPDKSGLPSDRFSAERTGGSVSTLTIQRTQQEDSAVYLCASSSRQGKYEQYFGPGTRLTVT.

This clonotype was counted between two and nine times. V gene TRBV7-9 combines with J gene TRBJ2-7; a possible D gene is TRBD1 (6 bases). Trimming stripped 5 bases from V and 5 bases from J, with 28 bases between. This CDR3 contains 18 residues. Germline assignment: CDR1 SEHNR and CDR2 FQNEAQ (reference sequence). The chain's CDR3 is CASSPHGGPGPGRHEQYF. The CDR3 bases are TGTGCCAGCAGCCCCCATGGGGGCCCAGGCCCGGGTAGGCACGAGCAGTACTTC. The variable domain in full, with the rest retrieved from reference TRBV7-9 and TRBJ2-7, is DTGVSQNPRHKITKRGQNVTFRCDPISEHNRLYWYRQTLGQGPEFLTYFQNEAQLEKSRLLSDRFSAERPKGSFSTLEIQRTEQGDSAMYLCASSPHGGPGPGRHEQYFGPGTRLTVT.

The chain joins TRBV5-4 to TRBJ2-7; 11 nucleotides line up with TRBD2. The V and J ends lost 4 bases and 3 bases, in that order; junction bases with no gene match: 9. The CDR3 extends over 16 amino acids. The germline V gene has CDR1 SGHNT and CDR2 YYREEE (reference sequence). CDR3 bases: TGTGCCAGCAGCCCGACGGCTAGCGGGAGGAACTACGAGCAGTACTTC. Translated: CASSPTASGRNYEQYF.

Remarks on this clonotype: A far larger clone is just one base off, so this is likely a read error. The V gene is TRBV4-3, the J gene TRBJ2-2; a possible D gene is TRBD1 (6 bases). This CDR3 region has 15 residues. From germline, CDR1 is LGHNA and CDR2 YSLEER. The CDR3 DNA follows: TGCGCCAGCAGCCTAATAGCCGGGGACACCAGGGAGCTGTTTTTT. Protein product: CASSLIAGDTRELFF.

This clonotype has only a few counts. The CDR3 bases are TGCAGTGCCGGAGGACAGGGGGCCGGTCAGCCCCAGCATTTT. It codes for CSAGGQGAGQPQHF. V is TRBV20-1 and J is TRBJ1-5; 11 bases agree with TRBD1. The V and J ends lost 6 bases and 6 bases, in that order; junction bases with no gene match: 7. Looked up from germline, CDR1 is DFQATT and CDR2 is SNEGSKA (reference sequence). The CDR3 contains 14 residues.

The chain is built from TRBV20-1 and TRBJ1-3, with D perhaps matching TRBD1 (5 bases). CDR3 size: 16 residues. From germline, CDR1 is DFQATT and CDR2 SNEGSKA (reference sequence). With 0 bases removed from V and 4 bases from J, the gap between germline ends came to 16 bases. CDR3 nucleotides: TGCAGTGCTAGAGATCGCGTACAGGTTTCCGGAAACACCATATATTTT. Its protein is CSARDRVQVSGNTIYF.

This clonotype has just a few counts. The CDR3 here is CASSLEWETQYF. DNA for the CDR3: TGTGCCAGCAGCCTAGAATGGGAGACCCAGTACTTC. This chain joins TRBV7-2 and TRBJ2-5, with D unclear. Germline V gene lookup returns CDR1 SGHTA and CDR2 FQGNSA. The CDR3 runs 12 residues. Trimming stripped 5 bases from V and 5 bases from J, with 9 bases between.

This clonotype occurred a few times. This chain joins TRBV11-2 and TRBJ2-1; D possibly corresponds to TRBD1 (5 bases). CDR3 size: 16 residues. V was cut by 5 bases and J by 7 bases, with 21 bases left in between. Germline V gene sequence: CDR1 SGHAT, CDR2 FQNNGV. CDR3 amino acids: CASSPRIQGVGNEQFF. The DNA of the CDR3 is TGTGCCAGCAGCCCCCGCATCCAGGGTGTTGGGAATGAGCAGTTCTTC.